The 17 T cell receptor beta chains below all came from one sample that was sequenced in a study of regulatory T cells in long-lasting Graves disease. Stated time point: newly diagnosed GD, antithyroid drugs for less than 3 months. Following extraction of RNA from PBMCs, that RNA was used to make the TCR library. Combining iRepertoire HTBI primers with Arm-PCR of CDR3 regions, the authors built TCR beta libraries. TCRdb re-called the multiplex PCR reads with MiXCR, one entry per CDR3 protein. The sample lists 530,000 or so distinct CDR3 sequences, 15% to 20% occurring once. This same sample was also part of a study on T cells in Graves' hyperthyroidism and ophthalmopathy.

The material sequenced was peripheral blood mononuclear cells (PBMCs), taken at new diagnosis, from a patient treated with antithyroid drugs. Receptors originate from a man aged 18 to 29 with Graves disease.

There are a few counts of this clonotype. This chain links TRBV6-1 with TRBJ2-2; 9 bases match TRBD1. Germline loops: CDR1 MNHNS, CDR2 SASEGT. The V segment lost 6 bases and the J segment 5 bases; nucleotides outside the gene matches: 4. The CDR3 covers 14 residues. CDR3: CASRRTGDTGELFF. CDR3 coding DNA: TGTGCCAGCAGGCGGACAGGGGATACCGGGGAGCTGTTTTTT.

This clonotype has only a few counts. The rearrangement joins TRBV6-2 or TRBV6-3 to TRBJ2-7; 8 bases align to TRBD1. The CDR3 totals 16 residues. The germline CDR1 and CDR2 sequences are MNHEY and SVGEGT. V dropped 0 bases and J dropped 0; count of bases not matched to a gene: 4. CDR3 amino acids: CASSYSSGTGSYEQYF. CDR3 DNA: TGTGCCAGCAGTTACTCGAGTGGGACAGGCTCCTACGAGCAGTACTTC.

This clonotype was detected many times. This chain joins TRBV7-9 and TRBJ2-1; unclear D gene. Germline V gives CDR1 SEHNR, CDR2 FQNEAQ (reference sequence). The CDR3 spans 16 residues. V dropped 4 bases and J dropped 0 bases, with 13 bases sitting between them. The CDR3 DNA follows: TGTGCCAGCAGCTCTCTAACAGCTAGCTCCTACAATGAGCAGTTCTTC. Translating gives CASSSLTASSYNEQFF.

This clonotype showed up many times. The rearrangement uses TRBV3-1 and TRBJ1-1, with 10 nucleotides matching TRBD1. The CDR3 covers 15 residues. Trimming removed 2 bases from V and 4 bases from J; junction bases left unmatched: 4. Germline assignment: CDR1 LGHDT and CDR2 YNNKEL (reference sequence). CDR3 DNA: TGTGCCAGCAGCCAACTGGGACAGGGGAGCACTGAAGCTTTCTTT. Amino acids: CASSQLGQGSTEAFF. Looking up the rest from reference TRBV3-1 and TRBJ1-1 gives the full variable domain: DTAVSQTPKYLVTQMGNDKSIKCEQNLGHDTMYWYKQDSKKFLKIMFSYNNKELIINETVPNRFSPKSPDKAHLNLHINSLELGDSAVYFCASSQLGQGSTEAFFGQGTRLTVV.

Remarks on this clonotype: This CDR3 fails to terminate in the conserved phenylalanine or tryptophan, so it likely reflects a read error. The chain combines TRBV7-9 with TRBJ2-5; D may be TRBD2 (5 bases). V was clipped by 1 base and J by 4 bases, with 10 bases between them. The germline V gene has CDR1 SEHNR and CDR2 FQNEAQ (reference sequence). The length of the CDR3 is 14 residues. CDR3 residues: CASSLGEWGETQYL. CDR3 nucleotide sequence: TGTGCCAGCAGCTTAGGGGAGTGGGGAGAGACCCAGTACCTC.

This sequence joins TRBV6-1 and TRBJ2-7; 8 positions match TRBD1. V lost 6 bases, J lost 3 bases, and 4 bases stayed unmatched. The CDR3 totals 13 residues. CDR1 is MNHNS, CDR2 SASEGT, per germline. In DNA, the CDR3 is TGTGCCAGCAGACAGGGGGTCATCTACGAGCAGTACTTC. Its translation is CASRQGVIYEQYF.

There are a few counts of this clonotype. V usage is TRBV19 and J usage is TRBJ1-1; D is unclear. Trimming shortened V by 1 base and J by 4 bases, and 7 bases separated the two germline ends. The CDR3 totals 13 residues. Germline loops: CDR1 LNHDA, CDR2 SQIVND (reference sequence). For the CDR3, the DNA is TGTGCCAGTAGTATAGCACGTGGCACTGAAGCTTTCTTT. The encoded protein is CASSIARGTEAFF.

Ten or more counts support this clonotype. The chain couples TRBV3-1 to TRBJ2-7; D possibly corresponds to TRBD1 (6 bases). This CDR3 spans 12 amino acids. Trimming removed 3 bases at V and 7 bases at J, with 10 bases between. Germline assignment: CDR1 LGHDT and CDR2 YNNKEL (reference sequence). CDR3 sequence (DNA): TGTGCCAGCAGCCAGACAAGGGGGGAGCAGTACTTC. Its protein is CASSQTRGEQYF.

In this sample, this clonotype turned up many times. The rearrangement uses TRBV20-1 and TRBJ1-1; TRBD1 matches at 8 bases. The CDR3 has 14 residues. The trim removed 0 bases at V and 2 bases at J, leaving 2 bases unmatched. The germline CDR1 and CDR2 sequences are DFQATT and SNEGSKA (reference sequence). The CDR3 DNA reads TGCAGTGCTAGAGAAGGACAGGGTAACACTGAAGCTTTCTTT. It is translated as CSAREGQGNTEAFF.

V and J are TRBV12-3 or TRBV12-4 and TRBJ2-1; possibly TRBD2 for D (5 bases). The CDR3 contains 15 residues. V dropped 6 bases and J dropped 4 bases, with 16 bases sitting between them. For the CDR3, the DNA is TGTGCCAGCAGCCCCACCCTGACGGGATACAATGAGCAGTTCTTC. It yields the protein CASSPTLTGYNEQFF.

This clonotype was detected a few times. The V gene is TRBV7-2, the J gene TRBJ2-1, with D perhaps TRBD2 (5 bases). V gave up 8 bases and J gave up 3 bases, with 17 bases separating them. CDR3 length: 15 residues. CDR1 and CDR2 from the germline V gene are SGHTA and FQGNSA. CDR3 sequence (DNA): TGTGCCAGCTGGATGCCCGGGGTAGGCTACAATGAGCAGTTCTTC. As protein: CASWMPGVGYNEQFF.

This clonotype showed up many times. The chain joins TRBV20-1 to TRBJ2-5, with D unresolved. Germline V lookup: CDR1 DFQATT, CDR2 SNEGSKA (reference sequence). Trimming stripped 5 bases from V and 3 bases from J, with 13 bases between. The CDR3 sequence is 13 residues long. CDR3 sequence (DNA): TGCAGTGCTGGAAGGACCCACGAAGAGACCCAGTACTTC. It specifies CSAGRTHEETQYF.

CDR3 sequence: CAWSAGGAHYGYTF. In DNA, the CDR3 is TGTGCCTGGAGTGCCGGGGGGGCACACTATGGCTACACCTTC. The chain joins TRBV30 to TRBJ1-2; D might be TRBD1 (6 bases). This CDR3 has 14 residues. The germline V gene encodes CDR1 GTSNPN and CDR2 SVGIG (reference sequence). V lost 1 base and J lost 3, with 12 bases in between.

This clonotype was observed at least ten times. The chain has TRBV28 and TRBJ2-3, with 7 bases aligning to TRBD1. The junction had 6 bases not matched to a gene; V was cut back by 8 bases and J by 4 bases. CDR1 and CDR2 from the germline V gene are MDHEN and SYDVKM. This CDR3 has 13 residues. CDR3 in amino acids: CASRKQGADTQYF. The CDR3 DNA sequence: TGTGCCAGCCGCAAGCAGGGGGCAGATACGCAGTATTTT.

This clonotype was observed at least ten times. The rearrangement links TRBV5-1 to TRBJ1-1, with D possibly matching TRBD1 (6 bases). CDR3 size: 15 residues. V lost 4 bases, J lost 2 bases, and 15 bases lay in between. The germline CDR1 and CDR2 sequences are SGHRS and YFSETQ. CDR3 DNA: TGCGCCAGCAGCGTAACCGGGACACCCAACACTGAAGCTTTCTTT. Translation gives CASSVTGTPNTEAFF.

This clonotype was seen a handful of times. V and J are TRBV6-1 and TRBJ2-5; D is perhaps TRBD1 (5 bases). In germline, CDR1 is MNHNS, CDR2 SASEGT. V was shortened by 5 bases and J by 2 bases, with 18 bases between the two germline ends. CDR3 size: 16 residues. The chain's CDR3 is CASSLGPPGHQETQYF. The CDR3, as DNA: TGTGCCAGCAGTCTCGGACCGCCAGGGCATCAAGAGACCCAGTACTTC.

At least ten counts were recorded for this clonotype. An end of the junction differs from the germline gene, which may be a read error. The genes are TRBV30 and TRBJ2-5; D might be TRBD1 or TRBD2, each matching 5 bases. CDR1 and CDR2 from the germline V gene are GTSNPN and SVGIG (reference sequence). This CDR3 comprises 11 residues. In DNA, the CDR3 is TGTGCCTGGAGTGTAACCGGGACCTGTGGGTTC. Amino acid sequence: CAWSVTGTCGF.